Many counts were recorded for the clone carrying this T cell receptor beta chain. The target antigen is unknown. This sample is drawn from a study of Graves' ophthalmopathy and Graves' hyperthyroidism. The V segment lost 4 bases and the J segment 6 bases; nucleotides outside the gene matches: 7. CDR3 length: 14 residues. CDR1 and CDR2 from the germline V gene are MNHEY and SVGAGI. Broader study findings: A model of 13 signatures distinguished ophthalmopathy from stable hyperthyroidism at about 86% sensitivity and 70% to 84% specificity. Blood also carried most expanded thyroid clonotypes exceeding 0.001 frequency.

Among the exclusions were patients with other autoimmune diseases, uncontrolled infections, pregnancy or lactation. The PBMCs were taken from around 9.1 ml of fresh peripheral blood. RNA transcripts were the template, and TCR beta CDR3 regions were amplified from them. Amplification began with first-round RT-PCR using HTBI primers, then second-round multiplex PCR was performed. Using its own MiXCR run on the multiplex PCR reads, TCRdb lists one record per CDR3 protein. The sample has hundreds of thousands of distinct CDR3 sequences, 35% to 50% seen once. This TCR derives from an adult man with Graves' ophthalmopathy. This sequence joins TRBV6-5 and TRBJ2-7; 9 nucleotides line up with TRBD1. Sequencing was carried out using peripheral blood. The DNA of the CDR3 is TGTGCCAGCAGTTTCCCCGAGACAGGGGGCGAGCAGTACTTC. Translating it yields CASSFPETGGEQYF.